Presented here are 17 T cell receptor beta chains from one specimen sequenced in a study of regulatory T cells in long-lasting Graves disease. The TCR beta library used iRepertoire HTBI primers with Arm-PCR amplification of CDR3. TCRdb itself ran the multiplex PCR reads through MiXCR, one entry per CDR3 protein. This sample yields approximately 270,000 distinct CDR3 sequences, of which around 18% are seen a single time; 12% to 15% belongs to the top ten. Time point given: newly diagnosed GD, antithyroid drugs for less than 3 months. Construction of the TCR library relied on RNA isolated from PBMCs. The sample was also linked to a second study, of T cells in Graves' hyperthyroidism and ophthalmopathy.

Sample: peripheral blood mononuclear cells (PBMCs), taken at new diagnosis, from a patient treated with antithyroid drugs. All receptors come from a woman under 40 with Graves disease.

This clonotype has at least ten counts. Mismatch with germline at one junction end may stem from a read error. This chain connects TRBV3-1 to TRBJ1-4; 7 bases map to TRBD1. CDR1 is LGHDT and CDR2 is YNNKEL in the germline V gene (reference sequence). The CDR3 consists of 15 residues. CDR3: CASSQTGATNEKLFF. The CDR3 DNA reads TGCGCCAGCAGCCAAACAGGGGCAACTAATGAAAAACTGTTTTTT. Full variable domain (remainder filled in from reference TRBV3-1 and TRBJ1-4): DTAVSQTPKYLVTQMGNDKSIKCEQNLGHDTMYWYKQDSKKFLKIMFSYNNKELIINETVPNRFSPKSPDKAHLNLHINSLELGDSAVYFCASSQTGATNEKLFFGSGTQLSVL.

At least ten counts were recorded for this clonotype. The chain is built from TRBV7-9 and TRBJ2-3; D is unclear. The CDR3 runs to 14 residues. V was cut by 1 base and J by 3 bases, with 8 bases left in between. Germline CDR1 is SEHNR and CDR2 is FQNEAQ (reference sequence). CDR3 DNA: TGTGCCAGCAGCTTAGGGGATATGACAGATACGCAGTATTTT. The encoded protein is CASSLGDMTDTQYF.

J is TRBJ2-7 and V is TRBV18; possible D gene TRBD1, 6 bases. The CDR3 loop spans 14 amino acids. V was clipped by 1 base and J by 4 bases, with 11 bases between them. The germline CDR1 and CDR2 sequences are KGHSH and LQKENI. The DNA of the CDR3 is TGTGCCAGCTCACCACGGGGACAAAATTACGAGCAGTACTTC. Residues: CASSPRGQNYEQYF.

This clonotype came up many times. This rearrangement joins TRBV6-1 to TRBJ1-2; TRBD1 is a possible D gene (6 bases). Trimming left V 6 bases short and J 2 bases short, with 19 bases between. Per the germline V gene, CDR1 is MNHNS and CDR2 is SASEGT. CDR3 length equals 16 residues. CDR3 nucleotides: TGTGCCAGCAGACCCCCCCCCATTGGGGGCAACTATGGCTACACCTTC. Translation: CASRPPPIGGNYGYTF.

This clonotype was detected many times. The chain is built from TRBV3-1 and TRBJ1-6; tentatively, D is TRBD1 (6 bases). This CDR3 has 15 amino acids. V lost 7 bases to trimming and J lost 7 bases, with 17 bases between them. Germline V gene lookup returns CDR1 LGHDT and CDR2 YNNKEL (reference sequence). The CDR3 DNA reads TGTGCCAGCAAGGTGGGGGCCCACCTAAATTCACCCCTCCACTTT. This codes for CASKVGAHLNSPLHF.

As to this clonotype: This could be a read error, since a much larger clone is one nucleotide away. The chain has TRBV18 and TRBJ1-1, with D possibly matching TRBD1 (5 bases). Germline V gene sequence: CDR1 KGHSH, CDR2 LQKENI. The CDR3 has 13 amino acids. V was pared by 6 bases and J by 11 bases, with 19 bases between. Here the CDR3 reads CASSPGEGPGAFF. The CDR3 nucleotides read TGTGCCAGCTCGCCGGGGGAGGGGCCTGGTGCTTTCTTT.

V usage is TRBV7-2 and J usage is TRBJ2-1, with TRBD1 matching over 10 bases. Germline V gives CDR1 SGHTA, CDR2 FQGNSA. The CDR3 extends over 16 amino acids. J was trimmed by 5 bases and V by 1 base; bases with no gene match: 5. The CDR3 spells CASSLGQGAGDNEQFF. Here the CDR3 DNA reads TGTGCCAGCAGCTTAGGACAGGGGGCGGGAGACAATGAGCAGTTCTTC.

This clonotype was observed many times. This sequence joins TRBV2 and TRBJ1-2; D is uncertain. CDR3 length: 13 amino acids. Germline values: CDR1 SNHLY, CDR2 FYNNEI. Trimming removed 4 bases from V and 7 bases from J, with 13 bases in between. The CDR3 DNA reads TGTGCCAGCAGTGTGGCCTACCCCACTGGCTACACCTTC. Translation gives CASSVAYPTGYTF.

This clonotype was found many times. This chain links TRBV6-2 or TRBV6-3 with TRBJ2-3; 7 positions match TRBD1. This CDR3 comprises 15 residues. V was pared by 4 bases and J by 4 bases, with 8 bases of the junction left unmatched. From germline, CDR1 is MNHEY and CDR2 SVGEGT. The chain's CDR3 is CASSFRQGDPDTQYF. The CDR3 nucleotides read TGTGCCAGCAGTTTTAGGCAGGGGGACCCAGATACGCAGTATTTT.

This clonotype was recorded at least ten times. The chain carries TRBV6-1 and TRBJ1-5; D is possibly TRBD1 (5 bases). The germline gives CDR1 MNHNS, CDR2 SASEGT. This CDR3 region has 14 residues. Trimming removed 10 bases from V and 6 bases from J, with 19 bases in between. CDR3 region: CATQPGLLLQPQHF. CDR3 in DNA: TGTGCCACCCAGCCGGGACTATTACTTCAGCCCCAGCATTTT.

Many counts were recorded for this clonotype. The V and J genes are TRBV27 and TRBJ1-1, with 7 bases that match TRBD1. CDR3 length: 12 amino acids. Trimming at V came to 7 bases and at J to 5 bases, leaving 4 bases not matched to a gene. Germline CDR1 reads MNHEY; CDR2 reads SMNVEV (reference sequence). The CDR3 sequence: CASTTTGTEAFF. The CDR3 coding sequence is TGTGCCAGCACCACGACAGGGACTGAAGCTTTCTTT.

This clonotype was seen just once. The rearrangement joins TRBV12-3 or TRBV12-4 to TRBJ2-3, with TRBD2 matching over 8 bases. The CDR3 is 14 residues long. V lost 6 bases to trimming and J lost 2 bases; unmatched junction nucleotides: 4. CDR3 sequence: CASSHGGATDTQYF. Here the CDR3 DNA reads TGTGCCAGCAGCCACGGGGGGGCCACAGATACGCAGTATTTT.

As to this clonotype: A read error is likely here: a far larger clone is one base away. The chain employs TRBV11-2 and TRBJ2-7, with 9 bases aligning to TRBD1. This CDR3 contains 15 residues. Germline CDR1 is SGHAT and CDR2 is FQNNGV. The CDR3 DNA follows: TGTGCCAGCAGCCCCCGGACAGGGGATCGGTACGGGCAGTACTTC. This sequence encodes CASSPRTGDRYGQYF.

Turning to this clonotype: A much larger clone differs by one base, so this may be a read error. The CDR3 sequence: CASSTDGVLQETQYF. CDR3 DNA sequence: TGTGCCAGCAGTACCGACGGAGTATTGCAAGAGACCCAGTACTTC. The chain links TRBV27 to TRBJ2-5, with no clear D. Germline CDR1 is MNHEY and CDR2 is SMNVEV (reference sequence). The CDR3 length is 15 residues. V lost 5 bases and J 2 bases, leaving 15 bases between the germline ends.

Notes on this clonotype: Given a far larger clone just one base away, this is likely a sequencing read error. This chain links TRBV7-9 with TRBJ2-3, with 11 bases lining up with TRBD2. CDR1 and CDR2 from the germline V gene are SEHNR and FQNEAQ (reference sequence). The CDR3 runs 16 residues. This chain's CDR3 is CASSPGTSGVTDTQYF. In DNA form, the CDR3 reads TGCGCCAGCAGCCCAGGGACTAGCGGCGTCACAGATACGCAGTATTTT. The complete variable domain, with remaining parts taken from reference TRBV7-9 and TRBJ2-3, reads DTGVSQNPRHKITKRGQNVTFRCDPISEHNRLYWYRQTLGQGPEFLTYFQNEAQLEKSRLLSDRFSAERPKGSFSTLEIQRTEQGDSAMYLCASSPGTSGVTDTQYFGPGTRLTVL.

This clonotype was seen many times. The chain uses TRBV6-1 and TRBJ2-3; a possible D gene is TRBD1 (9 bases). V was cut by 10 bases and J by 6 bases, with 26 bases left in between. From germline, CDR1 is MNHNS and CDR2 SASEGT. The CDR3 loop spans 16 amino acids. CDR3 nucleotides: TGTGCCACCTTAGGCGGGGGGACAGGGTTTTTCGATACGCAGTATTTT. Its protein is CATLGGGTGFFDTQYF.

This clonotype was seen repeatedly, ten times or more. The V and J genes are TRBV5-6 and TRBJ1-1; D is unclear. The CDR3 spans 15 residues. V was shortened by 7 bases and J by 1 base, with 17 bases between the two germline ends. Germline V gene sequence: CDR1 SGHDT, CDR2 YYEEEE. The chain's CDR3 is CASGRRWEKNTEAFF. CDR3 DNA sequence: TGTGCCAGCGGACGACGGTGGGAGAAGAACACTGAAGCTTTCTTT. The complete variable domain, with remaining parts taken from reference TRBV5-6 and TRBJ1-1, reads DAGVTQSPTHLIKTRGQQVTLRCSPKSGHDTVSWYQQALGQGPQFIFQYYEEEERQRGNFPDRFSGHQFPNYSSELNVNALLLGDSALYLCASGRRWEKNTEAFFGQGTRLTVV.